This T cell receptor (beta chain) was captured by sequencing in a study of beta chain features in type 1 diabetes. This clone was observed a handful of times. Isolated RNA was reverse transcribed in full, so expressed TCRB transcripts were sequenced. Sequencing used immunoSEQ multiplex PCR; TCRdb keeps in-frame clones, though not all of them. The table lists 30,000 to 40,000 clones, approximately 60% of them singletons. V gave up 5 bases and J gave up 7 bases; unmatched junction bases: 4. This CDR3 comprises 14 residues. The germline gives CDR1 SGHRS, CDR2 YFSETQ. The sequence came from a woman between 25 and 40 years old in good health. Sequencing was done on a sample of Tregs from blood. The V and J genes are TRBV5-1 and TRBJ2-2; the match to TRBD1 covers 11 bases. CDR3 coding DNA: TGCGCCAGCAGGGACAGGGGGCAAATCGGGGAGCTGTTTTTT. Protein: CASRDRGQIGELFF.